This record looks at one T cell receptor (beta chain) sequence and its context. What it binds is not known. This entry comes from a study of T cells expressing NK-cell markers. Study in general: According to the study, TCR beta repertoires originated from sorted CD3+CD56+NKG2C+, CD3+CD56+NKG2C- and CD3+CD56-NKG2C+ T cells. The study sequenced eight donors, seven HCMV-seropositive and one seronegative.

The CDR3 sequence is 15 residues long. CDR1 is DFQATT and CDR2 is SNEGSKA in the germline V gene (reference sequence). TCRdb reprocessed the 5' RACE reads; each CDR3 protein has one entry and no DNA is given. The listing records about 540,000 distinct CDR3 sequences. Whole-study results and caveats: The study did not resolve the HCMV specificity of expanded NKG2C+ T cell clones. Similarly, these clonotypes led the CD3+CD56-NKG2C+ fraction as well in a few donors.

Sequencing was carried out using blood T cells: a sorted CD56 or NKG2C T cell subset, CD4+ or CD8+ T cells, or bulk PBMC T cells (not recorded which). The source is a man younger than 35 in good health. V gene TRBV20-1 combines with J gene TRBJ2-4; TCRdb proposes TRBD1, but this gene call is untestable without DNA. CDR3 sequence: CSGLRGTLAKNIQYF.